These 18 T cell receptor beta chains share one sample of origin, sequenced in a study of tissue T cells after allogeneic stem cell transplantation. The assay was immunoSEQ multiplex PCR, and TCRdb's table has in-frame clones only and misses some. The sample has several thousand clones, nearly 70% seen once. The sample consisted of tissue from the stomach, taken at autopsy. The receptors stem from a woman between 18 and 50 years old with breast cancer.

CDR3 bases: TGTGCCAGCGGAGCTGTCACCTCTGGAAACACCATATATTTT. Its protein product is CASGAVTSGNTIYF. The chain has TRBV11-1 and TRBJ1-3, with no clear D. The V end lost 8 bases, the J end lost 0 bases, and 11 bases lay between the germline ends. Germline CDR1 is SGHAT and CDR2 is FQDESV (reference sequence). The CDR3 contains 14 residues.

The V gene is TRBV9, the J gene TRBJ1-5; D may be TRBD1 (5 bases). The CDR3 is 13 residues long. V was trimmed by 2 bases and J by 6 bases, leaving 9 bases between them. Germline V gene data show CDR1 as SGDLS and CDR2 as YYNGEE. DNA of the CDR3: TGTGCCAGCAGCGTCAGGGTGGGTCAGCCCCAGCATTTT. This gives the protein CASSVRVGQPQHF.

CDR3 protein: CAWSVTGTSGRGNEKLFF. In nucleotides, the CDR3 is TGTGCCTGGAGCGTAACCGGGACATCGGGAAGGGGTAATGAAAAACTGTTTTTT. The chain joins TRBV30 to TRBJ1-4, with D perhaps TRBD1 (6 bases). The CDR3 has 18 amino acids. Germline V gene lookup returns CDR1 GTSNPN and CDR2 SVGIG (reference sequence). V shed 3 bases and J shed 4 bases, with 24 bases lying between them.

In its sample, this clone ranks as large. The rearrangement joins TRBV28 to TRBJ1-1; D ambiguous. The CDR3 extends over 14 amino acids. Between the trimmed V and J ends, which lost 3 bases and 0 bases, there was a span of 8 bases. CDR1 is MDHEN and CDR2 is SYDVKM in the germline V gene. The CDR3 sequence: CASSFPTLNTEAFF. The CDR3 DNA reads as TGTGCCAGCAGTTTTCCGACGTTGAACACTGAAGCTTTCTTT.

This clone was recorded once. V usage is TRBV21-1 and J usage is TRBJ2-2; no check of the table's D call, TRBD2, against the DNA was made. TRBV21-1 is a listed pseudogene. CDR3 length: 15 residues. The CDR3: CASSVGLARAGELFF. CDR3 nucleotide sequence: TGTGCCAGCAGCGTGGGACTAGCGAGGGCCGGGGAGCTGTTTTTT.

The rearrangement links TRBV19 to TRBJ1-1, with no clear D. The ends were cut back, 6 bases at V and 1 base at J, with 9 bases in the middle. There are 13 residues in the CDR3. Per the germline V gene, CDR1 is LNHDA and CDR2 is SQIVND (reference sequence). Here the CDR3 DNA reads TGTGCCAGTAGGCCGGGTTGGAACACTGAAGCTTTCTTT. It encodes CASRPGWNTEAFF.

The chain recombines TRBV4-1 with TRBJ2-7; tentative D call: TRBD1 (7 bases). The V end was cut by 3 bases, the J end by 3 bases, with 15 bases between. Germline CDR1 is MGHRA and CDR2 is YSYEKL. CDR3 length: 15 residues. The CDR3 nucleotides are TGCGCCAGCAGCCAGTTGGACAGGAGGGACTACGAGCAGTACTTC. The encoded protein is CASSQLDRRDYEQYF.

This clone was detected only once. This sequence joins TRBV12-3 or TRBV12-4 and TRBJ2-7; D might be TRBD1 (6 bases). This CDR3 spans 13 amino acids. The germline V and J ends were trimmed by 3 bases and 7 bases, with 13 bases remaining between them. The CDR3 reads CASSLRHQGEQYF. CDR3 DNA: TGTGCCAGCAGTTTGAGACATCAGGGGGAGCAGTACTTC.

The V and J genes are TRBV3-1 (or the pseudogene TRBV3-2) and TRBJ2-7; 7 nucleotides agree with TRBD1. The V gene's germline CDR1 is LGHDT and CDR2 YNNKEL (reference sequence). J was trimmed by 0 bases and V by 4 bases; bases with no gene match: 6. This CDR3 contains 15 residues. DNA for the CDR3: TGTGCCAGCAGCCCCGGACAGGCGAACTCCTACGAGCAGTACTTC. Translation gives CASSPGQANSYEQYF.

The chain couples TRBV11-2 to TRBJ2-7, with D perhaps TRBD2 (5 bases). The germline CDR1 and CDR2 sequences are SGHAT and FQNNGV. Trimming cost V 5 bases and J 5 bases, with 13 bases left between them. This CDR3 is built from 13 residues. The CDR3 here is CASSPSRGDEQYF. Here the CDR3 DNA reads TGTGCCAGCAGCCCCTCCCGGGGTGACGAGCAGTACTTC.

The rearrangement joins TRBV6-2 or TRBV6-3 to TRBJ2-7; D might be TRBD1 or TRBD2, each matching 5 bases. The CDR3 runs to 14 residues. From germline, CDR1 is MNHEY and CDR2 SVGEGT. V gave up 2 bases and J gave up 2 bases, with 10 bases separating them. The CDR3 DNA follows: TGTGCCAGCAGTTACGTTGGGGGTGCCTACGAGCAGTACTTC. Protein product: CASSYVGGAYEQYF.

The CDR3 nucleotides are TGTGCCAGCAGCTCCGGACTAGCGGGGGATACGCAGTATTTT. The encoded protein is CASSSGLAGDTQYF. The gene calls are TRBV5-6 and TRBJ2-3; 12 nucleotides match TRBD2. The CDR3 is made up of 14 amino acids. V lost 3 bases and J lost 6; bases outside the gene matches: 2. Germline CDR1 is SGHDT and CDR2 is YYEEEE.

The rearrangement uses TRBV21-1 and TRBJ2-7; the table's D call, TRBD2, has no DNA check behind it. TRBV21-1 is tagged as a pseudogene. This CDR3 has 15 amino acids. CDR3 bases: TGTGCCGGCAGCGAAAGAGGGACTGATCCCTACGAGCAGTACTTC. It specifies CAGSERGTDPYEQYF.

The chain uses TRBV2 and TRBJ1-5, with TRBD1 identical over 8 bases. The CDR3 has 16 residues. Germline CDR1 is SNHLY and CDR2 is FYNNEI. V was clipped by 2 bases and J by 2 bases; unmatched bases: 5. CDR3 in amino acids: CASSERTGGGNQPQHF. The CDR3 DNA sequence: TGTGCCAGCAGTGAACGAACAGGGGGAGGCAATCAGCCCCAGCATTTT.

V is TRBV6-5 and J is TRBJ1-6; the D gene is possibly TRBD1 (5 bases). The germline CDR1 and CDR2 sequences are MNHEY and SVGAGI. The CDR3 covers 15 residues. Trimming took 4 bases from V and 10 from J, leaving 17 bases between them. CDR3 nucleotides: TGTGCCAGCAGTTCAAACCGGGACGGACGATCACCCCTCCACTTT. It encodes CASSSNRDGRSPLHF.

The rearrangement links TRBV5-8 to TRBJ2-7; possible D gene TRBD2, 5 bases. The germline CDR1 and CDR2 sequences are SGHTS and YDEGEE. Between the trimmed V and J ends, which lost 4 bases and 2 bases, there was a span of 13 bases. The CDR3 length is 14 residues. CDR3 nucleotides: TGTGCCAGCAGCCTCGACGGGAACACCTACGAGCAGTACTTC. It yields the protein CASSLDGNTYEQYF.

The table lists this clone with a count of one. The rearrangement uses TRBV5-3 and TRBJ1-5, with unresolved D. TRBV5-3 is flagged as an ORF with uncertain function. Trimming removed 0 bases at V and 7 bases at J, with 2 bases between. This CDR3 has 11 residues. This CDR3 reads CARSLDQPQHF. The CDR3 DNA is TGTGCCAGAAGCTTGGACCAGCCCCAGCATTTT.

The chain couples TRBV7-9 to TRBJ1-2; 8 bases are shared with TRBD1. Losses at the gene ends were 3 bases for V and 8 bases for J; bases not matched to a gene: 5. CDR1 and CDR2 from the germline V gene are SEHNR and FQNEAQ (reference sequence). The CDR3 has 13 amino acids. CDR3 sequence: CASSFGQGEGYTF. As DNA, the CDR3 is TGTGCCAGCAGCTTTGGACAGGGAGAGGGCTACACCTTC. Supplemented by reference TRBV7-9 and TRBJ1-2, the full variable domain reads DTGVSQNPRHKITKRGQNVTFRCDPISEHNRLYWYRQTLGQGPEFLTYFQNEAQLEKSRLLSDRFSAERPKGSFSTLEIQRTEQGDSAMYLCASSFGQGEGYTFGSGTRLTVV.